These 17 T cell receptor beta chains originate from one sample sequenced in a study of blood T cell repertoires in COVID-19. Only in-frame clones appear in the TCRdb table, and some are missing; sequencing was by immunoSEQ multiplex PCR. Here the sample spans 350,000 to 500,000 clones, 70% to 90% being singletons. Sequenced material: peripheral blood. The receptors shown here come from a man younger than 35 with COVID-19, enrolled during active disease.

DNA for the CDR3: TGTGCCAGCAGCTCGACAGGGGGAACTGAAGCTTTCTTT. Protein: CASSSTGGTEAFF. The J gene is TRBJ1-1, the V gene TRBV25-1, with 9 positions matching TRBD1. The CDR3 covers 13 residues. In germline, CDR1 is MGHDK, CDR2 SYGVNS. V lost 6 bases to trimming and J lost 5 bases; unmatched junction nucleotides: 4.

This clone has only one observation. V and J are TRBV15 and TRBJ2-5, with D perhaps TRBD1 (6 bases). This CDR3 contains 11 residues. With 11 bases removed from V and 2 bases from J, the gap between germline ends came to 9 bases. The germline gives CDR1 LNHNV, CDR2 YYDKDF (reference sequence). The CDR3 coding sequence is TGTGCCTCGGGGACACAAGAGACCCAGTACTTC. It is translated as CASGTQETQYF.

The chain has TRBV11-1 and TRBJ2-2; maybe TRBD1 (5 bases). The CDR3 loop spans 15 amino acids. The V end was cut by 5 bases, the J end by 2 bases, with 12 bases between. The germline V gene encodes CDR1 SGHAT and CDR2 FQDESV (reference sequence). The DNA for the CDR3 is TGTGCCAGCAGCCCGACAGTCCGAAACACCGGGGAGCTGTTTTTT. Translation: CASSPTVRNTGELFF. The variable domain in full, with the rest retrieved from reference TRBV11-1 and TRBJ2-2, is EAEVAQSPRYKITEKSQAVAFWCDPISGHATLYWYRQILGQGPELLVQFQDESVVDDSQLPKDRFSAERLKGVDSTLKIQPAELGDSAMYLCASSPTVRNTGELFFGEGSRLTVL.

The chain carries TRBV24-1 and TRBJ2-1; D is possibly TRBD2 (6 bases). Deletions cut 9 bases from V and 0 bases from J, with 14 bases between. The CDR3 contains 15 residues. Germline-derived CDR1 and CDR2 are KGHDR and SFDVKD. The CDR3 bases are TGTGCCACCGGATATGGGGGGAGCTCCTACAATGAGCAGTTCTTC. Its translation is CATGYGGSSYNEQFF.

The chain has TRBV7-9 and TRBJ2-5; 9 bases map to TRBD2. Germline values: CDR1 SEHNR, CDR2 FQNEAQ (reference sequence). The CDR3 length is 16 residues. The trim removed 5 bases at V and 5 bases at J, leaving 12 bases unmatched. CDR3 sequence: CASSPGATSGPETQYF. As DNA, the CDR3 is TGTGCCAGCAGCCCGGGGGCGACTAGCGGCCCGGAGACCCAGTACTTC.

This clone was detected only a few times. This chain connects TRBV6-5 to TRBJ1-3; 8 bases match TRBD1. Unmatched junction bases numbered 8, after V lost 6 bases and J lost 7 bases. CDR1 is MNHEY and CDR2 is SVGAGI in the germline V gene. The CDR3 loop spans 14 amino acids. Here the CDR3 DNA reads TGTGCCAGCAGCGAGGACAGGGACGCTAACACCATATATTTT. Translating it yields CASSEDRDANTIYF.

There are a few counts of this clone. The J gene is TRBJ2-7, the V gene TRBV11-2; weak D call: TRBD1 (6 bases). The CDR3 has 15 residues. Trimming took off 4 bases at V and 0 bases at J, with 13 bases between the two ends. Per germline, CDR1 SGHAT and CDR2 FQNNGV. The DNA for the CDR3 is TGTGCCAGCAGCTCACCCAGGGGTAGCTCCTACGAGCAGTACTTC. Its protein is CASSSPRGSSYEQYF. Full variable domain (outside the CDR3, taken from reference TRBV11-2 and TRBJ2-7): EAGVAQSPRYKIIEKRQSVAFWCNPISGHATLYWYQQILGQGPKLLIQFQNNGVVDDSQLPKDRFSAERLKGVDSTLKIQPAKLEDSAVYLCASSSPRGSSYEQYFGPGTRLTVT.

This clone showed up just a few times. The CDR3 protein is CASSERTGGRNTIYF. For the CDR3, the DNA is TGTGCCAGCAGTGAAAGGACAGGGGGCAGAAACACCATATATTTT. The V and J genes are TRBV6-1 and TRBJ1-3, with 11 bases identical to TRBD1. After removal of 2 bases from V and 5 bases from J, the junction contained 2 bases not matched to a gene. The CDR3 length is 15 residues. Looked up from germline, CDR1 is MNHNS and CDR2 is SASEGT.

This chain connects TRBV6-1 to TRBJ2-1; TRBD2 agrees at 12 bases. The CDR3 covers 16 residues. Germline loops: CDR1 MNHNS, CDR2 SASEGT. With 1 base clipped from V and 7 bases from J, the junction kept 5 bases outside the gene matches. CDR3 amino acids: CASSEGLAGVSNEQFF. The CDR3 DNA sequence: TGTGCCAGCAGTGAAGGACTAGCGGGAGTCAGTAATGAGCAGTTCTTC.

The V and J genes are TRBV9 and TRBJ2-1; D possibly corresponds to TRBD2 (6 bases). V lost 5 bases to trimming and J lost 4 bases, with 7 bases between them. Germline CDR1 reads SGDLS; CDR2 reads YYNGEE. This CDR3 contains 12 residues. The CDR3 bases are TGTGCCAGCAGTGGGGGGTACAATGAGCAGTTCTTC. The encoded protein is CASSGGYNEQFF.

The rearrangement links TRBV2 to TRBJ2-5, with no clear D. V shed 6 bases and J shed 1 base, with 18 bases lying between them. The V gene's germline CDR1 is SNHLY and CDR2 FYNNEI. The CDR3 contains 16 residues. CDR3 loop: CASRIQAPTFQETQYF. CDR3 coding DNA: TGTGCCAGCAGAATTCAGGCCCCGACCTTCCAAGAGACCCAGTACTTC.

V and J are TRBV5-1 and TRBJ2-7; possibly TRBD1 for D (5 bases). Germline assignment: CDR1 SGHRS and CDR2 YFSETQ. This CDR3 contains 15 residues. V was clipped by 4 bases and J by 4 bases, with 18 bases between them. The CDR3 sequence: CASSREGAPEYEQYF. The CDR3 DNA is TGCGCCAGCAGCAGAGAAGGGGCCCCGGAGTACGAGCAGTACTTC.

The chain recombines TRBV3-1 (or the pseudogene TRBV3-2) with TRBJ2-1, with D unclear. There are 12 residues in the CDR3. V was cut by 0 bases and J by 8 bases, with 5 bases left in between. The germline CDR1 and CDR2 sequences are LGHDT and YNNKEL (reference sequence). This CDR3 reads CASSQDFDEQFF. CDR3 nucleotide sequence: TGTGCCAGCAGCCAAGATTTCGATGAGCAGTTCTTC.

The rearrangement uses TRBV6-5 and TRBJ1-2; 10 bases are shared with TRBD1. CDR1 and CDR2 from the germline V gene are MNHEY and SVGAGI. The V segment lost 5 bases and the J segment 6 bases; nucleotides outside the gene matches: 3. The CDR3 has 13 amino acids. The CDR3 region has the DNA TGTGCCAGCAGTCGACAGGGGGCTAATGGCTACACCTTC. Protein sequence: CASSRQGANGYTF.

V is TRBV9 and J is TRBJ1-2; TRBD1 agrees at 7 bases. Trimming cost V 5 bases and J 4 bases; bases outside gene matches: 8. Germline V gene data show CDR1 as SGDLS and CDR2 as YYNGEE. The CDR3 is 14 residues long. This chain's CDR3 is CASRRQGGSYGYTF. The DNA for the CDR3 is TGTGCCAGCAGGCGACAGGGTGGGAGCTATGGCTACACCTTC. The whole variable domain, remainder taken from reference TRBV9 and TRBJ1-2, is DSGVTQTPKHLITATGQRVTLRCSPRSGDLSVYWYQQSLDQGLQFLIQYYNGEERAKGNILERFSAQQFPDLHSELNLSSLELGDSALYFCASRRQGGSYGYTFGSGTRLTVV.

CDR3 DNA: TGTGCCAGTAGTATCCCAGGGGGCCATCAGCCCCAGCATTTT. Translation: CASSIPGGHQPQHF. V is TRBV19 and J is TRBJ1-5; 8 bases match TRBD1. The germline gives CDR1 LNHDA, CDR2 SQIVND (reference sequence). The CDR3 has 14 residues. J was trimmed by 5 bases and V by 3 bases; bases with no gene match: 3.

This clone occurred a few times. The J gene is TRBJ2-2, the V gene TRBV27; D gene unclear. This CDR3 is built from 18 residues. Germline CDR1 MNHEY, CDR2 SMNVEV (reference sequence). Trimming left V 5 bases short and J 1 base short, with 20 bases between. For the CDR3, the DNA is TGTGCCAGCAGTCTTACCTGGTTGTCAGTAATGAACACCGGGGAGCTGTTTTTT. Its translation: CASSLTWLSVMNTGELFF.